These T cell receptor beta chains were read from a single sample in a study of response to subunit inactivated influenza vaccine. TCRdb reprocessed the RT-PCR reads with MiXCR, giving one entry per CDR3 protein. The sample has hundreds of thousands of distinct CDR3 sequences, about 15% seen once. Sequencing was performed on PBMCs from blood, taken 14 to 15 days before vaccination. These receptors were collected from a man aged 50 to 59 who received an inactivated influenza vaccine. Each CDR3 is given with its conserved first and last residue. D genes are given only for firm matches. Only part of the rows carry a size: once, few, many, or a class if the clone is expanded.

CDR3 DNA: TGCGCCACCAGCCCACGGGACACCAACAATGAGCAGTTCTTC
CDR3 protein: CATSPRDTNNEQFF
clone size: many
J gene: TRBJ2-1
V gene: TRBV5-1
D gene: .

CDR3 DNA: TGTGCCAGTAGCGGTAGGGGCGCTCACACCGGGGAGCTGTTTTTT
CDR3 protein: CASSGRGAHTGELFF
clone size: few
J gene: TRBJ2-2
V gene: TRBV19
D gene: .

CDR3 DNA: TGTGCCAGCAGCCCATTTGTCGTCACCTACAATGAGCAGTTCTTC
CDR3 protein: CASSPFVVTYNEQFF
clone size: few
J gene: TRBJ2-1
V gene: TRBV7-9
D gene: .

CDR3 DNA: TGTGCCAGCAAGTCCGGGACAGGGAACCAGCCCCAGCATTTT
CDR3 protein: CASKSGTGNQPQHF
clone size: few
J gene: TRBJ1-5
V gene: TRBV2
D gene: TRBD1

CDR3 DNA: TGCAGTGCTAGGGAACTAGGGGATGGCACAGATACGCAGTATTTT
CDR3 protein: CSARELGDGTDTQYF
clone size: .
J gene: TRBJ2-3
V gene: TRBV20-1
D gene: .

CDR3 DNA: TGTGCCAGCAGTTTAGTGACTAGCGGGGGATCAACAGATACGCAGTATTTT
CDR3 protein: CASSLVTSGGSTDTQYF
clone size: .
J gene: TRBJ2-3
V gene: TRBV12-3/TRBV12-4
D gene: TRBD2

CDR3 DNA: TGTGCCAGCAGTTGGGGACTAGTAAGGTACAATGAGCAGTTCTTC
CDR3 protein: CASSWGLVRYNEQFF
clone size: few
J gene: TRBJ2-1
V gene: TRBV6-2/TRBV6-3
D gene: TRBD2

CDR3 DNA: TGTGCCAGCAGTCCCCCCTCGGGGGACGACACAGATACGCAGTATTTT
CDR3 protein: CASSPPSGDDTDTQYF
clone size: .
J gene: TRBJ2-3
V gene: TRBV27
D gene: .

CDR3 DNA: TGCGCCAGCAGCTTGGAGATAGCGGGGGAAACAGATACGCAGTATTTT
CDR3 protein: CASSLEIAGETDTQYF
clone size: many
J gene: TRBJ2-3
V gene: TRBV5-1
D gene: TRBD2

CDR3 DNA: TGTGCCAGCAGCTATCCAGGGGGCGGCGACGAGCAGTACTTC
CDR3 protein: CASSYPGGGDEQYF
clone size: many
J gene: TRBJ2-7
V gene: TRBV5-6
D gene: TRBD1

CDR3 DNA: TGTGCCAGCAGTCCCCACCCACAGGCTTACGAGCAGTACTTC
CDR3 protein: CASSPHPQAYEQYF
clone size: .
J gene: TRBJ2-7
V gene: TRBV28
D gene: .

CDR3 DNA: TGCAGTGCTAGAGATCACCTCACAGATACGCAGCATTTT
CDR3 protein: CSARDHLTDTQHF
clone size: .
J gene: TRBJ1-5
V gene: TRBV20-1
D gene: .

CDR3 DNA: TGCGCCAGCAGCTCCTCGACAGGCCGCACAGATACGCAGTATTTT
CDR3 protein: CASSSSTGRTDTQYF
clone size: .
J gene: TRBJ2-3
V gene: TRBV5-1
D gene: .

CDR3 DNA: TGTGCCAGCAGTTTATCGATGGCAGGGGGGTTTCGCACCGGGGAGCTGTTTTTT
CDR3 protein: CASSLSMAGGFRTGELFF
clone size: few
J gene: TRBJ2-2
V gene: TRBV27
D gene: .

CDR3 DNA: TGTGCCAGCTCACCCGGGACAGGGGGCTGGCAGTACTTC
CDR3 protein: CASSPGTGGWQYF
clone size: many
J gene: TRBJ2-7
V gene: TRBV18
D gene: TRBD1

CDR3 DNA: TGTGCCAGCAGCTTAGCCCACCGGGGGGGGCTCTCCTACAATGAGCAGTTCTTC
CDR3 protein: CASSLAHRGGLSYNEQFF
clone size: .
J gene: TRBJ2-1
V gene: TRBV7-2
D gene: TRBD2

CDR3 DNA: TGCGCCAGCAGCTTCGACACCGAGCAGTACTTC
CDR3 protein: CASSFDTEQYF
clone size: .
J gene: TRBJ2-7
V gene: TRBV5-1
D gene: .

CDR3 DNA: TGTGCCAGCAGCTTAGATTGGGAGGGGAACTATGGCTACACCTTC
CDR3 protein: CASSLDWEGNYGYTF
clone size: few
J gene: TRBJ1-2
V gene: TRBV11-2
D gene: .

CDR3 DNA: TGTGCCAGCAGTACCGGGGGGGTGGGGCGAGAGACCCAGTACTTC
CDR3 protein: CASSTGGVGRETQYF
clone size: .
J gene: TRBJ2-5
V gene: TRBV6-1
D gene: TRBD2

CDR3 DNA: TGTGCCAGCAGCCAAGGGACTAGCGGGATCAATGAGCAGTTCTTC
CDR3 protein: CASSQGTSGINEQFF
clone size: few
J gene: TRBJ2-1
V gene: TRBV4-2
D gene: TRBD2

CDR3 DNA: TGTGCCAGCAGCAAATTTCTAGCCAGTCTGGCCGGGGAGCTGTTTTTT
CDR3 protein: CASSKFLASLAGELFF
clone size: .
J gene: TRBJ2-2
V gene: TRBV21-1
D gene: .

CDR3 DNA: TGTGCCAGCAGCCAAGATCTGGTGGGCAATCAGCCCCAGCATTTT
CDR3 protein: CASSQDLVGNQPQHF
clone size: few
J gene: TRBJ1-5
V gene: TRBV4-2
D gene: .

CDR3 DNA: TGTGCCACCAGTGATTTGGGGGTTACAGATACGCAGTATTTT
CDR3 protein: CATSDLGVTDTQYF
clone size: few
J gene: TRBJ2-3
V gene: TRBV24-1
D gene: .

CDR3 DNA: TGTGCCAGCAGGGGCTCTCAAGCCATCGACTACGAGCAGTACTTC
CDR3 protein: CASRGSQAIDYEQYF
clone size: .
J gene: TRBJ2-7
V gene: TRBV12-3/TRBV12-4
D gene: .

CDR3 DNA: TGCGCCAGCAGCCGGGACTCATACTATATAGATACGCAGTATTTT
CDR3 protein: CASSRDSYYIDTQYF
clone size: .
J gene: TRBJ2-3
V gene: TRBV4-3
D gene: .

CDR3 DNA: TGTGCCAGCAGCTCATCCGACATTGCGGGGCGTAGCACAGATACGCAGTATTTT
CDR3 protein: CASSSSDIAGRSTDTQYF
clone size: .
J gene: TRBJ2-3
V gene: TRBV21-1
D gene: .

CDR3 DNA: TGTGCCAGCAGCCAAGGCCCCCCGGGGCAGGGGGGATTATACGAGCAGTACTTC
CDR3 protein: CASSQGPPGQGGLYEQYF
clone size: .
J gene: TRBJ2-7
V gene: TRBV14
D gene: .

CDR3 DNA: TGCGCCAGCAGCTTTCAAGGCGGGGCGGCGGAAGATACGCAGTATTTT
CDR3 protein: CASSFQGGAAEDTQYF
clone size: many
J gene: TRBJ2-3
V gene: TRBV5-1
D gene: .

CDR3 DNA: TGTGCCATCAGTGAGTGGGGAGGACAAGGTCAGCCCCAGCATTTT
CDR3 protein: CAISEWGGQGQPQHF
clone size: few
J gene: TRBJ1-5
V gene: TRBV10-3
D gene: .

CDR3 DNA: TGCGCCAGCAGTCCAGGGGACAGCTCCTACGAGCAGTACTTC
CDR3 protein: CASSPGDSSYEQYF
clone size: many
J gene: TRBJ2-7
V gene: TRBV5-1
D gene: TRBD1

CDR3 DNA: TGTGCCAGCAGCTTAATACGGACTAGCGGGAGGGAGAATAATGAGCAGTTCTTC
CDR3 protein: CASSLIRTSGRENNEQFF
clone size: .
J gene: TRBJ2-1
V gene: TRBV7-6
D gene: TRBD2

CDR3 DNA: TGCGCCAGCAGCTTGGGAGGGCTGGGCTCCTACGAGCAGTACTTC
CDR3 protein: CASSLGGLGSYEQYF
clone size: .
J gene: TRBJ2-7
V gene: TRBV5-1
D gene: .

CDR3 DNA: TGTGCCAGCAGTGAACGGGCCCCCGGCACAGATACGCAGTATTTT
CDR3 protein: CASSERAPGTDTQYF
clone size: .
J gene: TRBJ2-3
V gene: TRBV2
D gene: .

CDR3 DNA: TGCAGTGCTAGAGGGACTAGCGGAGTCCCGCAAGAGACCCAGTACTTC
CDR3 protein: CSARGTSGVPQETQYF
clone size: .
J gene: TRBJ2-5
V gene: TRBV20-1
D gene: TRBD2

CDR3 DNA: TGTGCCAGCAGCGTAGTCCTGGACTCATTAAAGACCCAGTACTTC
CDR3 protein: CASSVVLDSLKTQYF
clone size: .
J gene: TRBJ2-5
V gene: TRBV9
D gene: .

CDR3 DNA: TGTGCCAGCAGCCTCTGGCGGGGCATGGGGGCAGATACGCAGTATTTT
CDR3 protein: CASSLWRGMGADTQYF
clone size: .
J gene: TRBJ2-3
V gene: TRBV7-9
D gene: .

CDR3 DNA: TGCGCCAGCAGCCAAGATCCCGCTAGCGGGGGGTTAAGCTCCTACAATGAGCAGTTCTTC
CDR3 protein: CASSQDPASGGLSSYNEQFF
clone size: few
J gene: TRBJ2-1
V gene: TRBV4-3
D gene: TRBD2

CDR3 DNA: TGCGCCAGCAGCCAAGATCCTTCGGTCAAATTTAATTCACCCCTCCACTTT
CDR3 protein: CASSQDPSVKFNSPLHF
clone size: few
J gene: TRBJ1-6
V gene: TRBV4-3
D gene: .

CDR3 DNA: TGTGCCAGCAGCCCCAAAGGGGGCGAGACCCAGTACTTC
CDR3 protein: CASSPKGGETQYF
clone size: few
J gene: TRBJ2-5
V gene: TRBV7-2
D gene: TRBD1

CDR3 DNA: TGTGCCAGCAGTTTAGAAAGGACGCAGGATACTGAAGCTTTCTTT
CDR3 protein: CASSLERTQDTEAFF
clone size: .
J gene: TRBJ1-1
V gene: TRBV12-3/TRBV12-4
D gene: .

CDR3 DNA: TGTGCCAGCAGTGCCCAGGGGGGGCGAAGCTCACCCCTCCACTTT
CDR3 protein: CASSAQGGRSSPLHF
clone size: .
J gene: TRBJ1-6
V gene: TRBV12-3/TRBV12-4
D gene: TRBD1

CDR3 DNA: TGTGCCAGCAGTTACCTCGCATTTCAAGAGACCCAGTACTTC
CDR3 protein: CASSYLAFQETQYF
clone size: many
J gene: TRBJ2-5
V gene: TRBV6-5
D gene: .

CDR3 DNA: TGTGCCAGCAGTTCTTGGGAGGGCACTGAAGCTTTCTTT
CDR3 protein: CASSSWEGTEAFF
clone size: .
J gene: TRBJ1-1
V gene: TRBV12-3/TRBV12-4
D gene: .

CDR3 DNA: TGCAGCGTAGCGGGAGCTAGTCCTTACAACAATGAGCAGTTCTTC
CDR3 protein: CSVAGASPYNNEQFF
clone size: few
J gene: TRBJ2-1
V gene: TRBV29-1
D gene: TRBD2

CDR3 DNA: TGTGCCACCAGCAGACGCCTCGGGGGAAGCACAGATACGCAGTATTTT
CDR3 protein: CATSRRLGGSTDTQYF
clone size: few
J gene: TRBJ2-3
V gene: TRBV15
D gene: .

CDR3 DNA: TGTGCCAGCAGTCTGTCAGATATCACTGAGCAGTTCTTC
CDR3 protein: CASSLSDITEQFF
clone size: .
J gene: TRBJ2-1
V gene: TRBV27
D gene: .

CDR3 DNA: TGTGCCAGCACCCACTCGGGGATTGAGACCCAGTACTTC
CDR3 protein: CASTHSGIETQYF
clone size: few
J gene: TRBJ2-5
V gene: TRBV7-9
D gene: .

CDR3 DNA: TGCGCCAGCAGCTCTGAATTGGGATCTGGAAACACCATATATTTT
CDR3 protein: CASSSELGSGNTIYF
clone size: .
J gene: TRBJ1-3
V gene: TRBV5-1
D gene: .

CDR3 DNA: TGCGCCAGCAGAGATACTAGCGCCCAAGAGACCCAGTACTTC
CDR3 protein: CASRDTSAQETQYF
clone size: .
J gene: TRBJ2-5
V gene: TRBV5-1
D gene: TRBD2

CDR3 DNA: TGTGCCAGCAGTTTTTCCAAATGGGGAATGGTAAACACTGAAGCTTTCTTT
CDR3 protein: CASSFSKWGMVNTEAFF
clone size: many
J gene: TRBJ1-1
V gene: TRBV6-5
D gene: .

CDR3 DNA: TGTGCCAGCAGCCGTACAGGGGGAGGGAACGAGCAGTACTTC
CDR3 protein: CASSRTGGGNEQYF
clone size: .
J gene: TRBJ2-7
V gene: TRBV5-4
D gene: .

CDR3 DNA: TGCAGTGCTAGCTGGGTGGGCGGAACCTACGAGCAGTACTTC
CDR3 protein: CSASWVGGTYEQYF
clone size: many
J gene: TRBJ2-7
V gene: TRBV20-1
D gene: .

CDR3 DNA: TGTGCCAGCAGCCGAGCACAGGGGGGTGAATACGAGCAGTACTTC
CDR3 protein: CASSRAQGGEYEQYF
clone size: .
J gene: TRBJ2-7
V gene: TRBV12-3/TRBV12-4
D gene: TRBD1

CDR3 DNA: TGTGCCAGCAGCTCACTGGACAGGGGAGTTGACGAGCAGTACTTC
CDR3 protein: CASSSLDRGVDEQYF
clone size: few
J gene: TRBJ2-7
V gene: TRBV7-9
D gene: TRBD1

CDR3 DNA: TGTGCCAGCAGTTACTACCGGTGGACAGGGGAGGGAGAGACCCAGTACTTC
CDR3 protein: CASSYYRWTGEGETQYF
clone size: .
J gene: TRBJ2-5
V gene: TRBV6-2/TRBV6-3
D gene: TRBD1

CDR3 DNA: TGTGCCAGCAGTCCCCCCTCGGGGGCGCTTGGCTACACCTTC
CDR3 protein: CASSPPSGALGYTF
clone size: .
J gene: TRBJ1-2
V gene: TRBV12-3/TRBV12-4
D gene: .

CDR3 DNA: TGTGCCAGCAGACATGGAATGGGGGGCAAGAGCTCCTACAATGAGCAGTTCTTC
CDR3 protein: CASRHGMGGKSSYNEQFF
clone size: .
J gene: TRBJ2-1
V gene: TRBV11-1
D gene: .

CDR3 DNA: TGCGCCAGCAGCTCAACTAGCGGGAGGGCCTACGAGCAGTACTTC
CDR3 protein: CASSSTSGRAYEQYF
clone size: .
J gene: TRBJ2-7
V gene: TRBV5-1
D gene: TRBD2

CDR3 DNA: TGTGCCAGCTCACCCCGGGACGGTAGCACAGATACGCAGTATTTT
CDR3 protein: CASSPRDGSTDTQYF
clone size: .
J gene: TRBJ2-3
V gene: TRBV18
D gene: .